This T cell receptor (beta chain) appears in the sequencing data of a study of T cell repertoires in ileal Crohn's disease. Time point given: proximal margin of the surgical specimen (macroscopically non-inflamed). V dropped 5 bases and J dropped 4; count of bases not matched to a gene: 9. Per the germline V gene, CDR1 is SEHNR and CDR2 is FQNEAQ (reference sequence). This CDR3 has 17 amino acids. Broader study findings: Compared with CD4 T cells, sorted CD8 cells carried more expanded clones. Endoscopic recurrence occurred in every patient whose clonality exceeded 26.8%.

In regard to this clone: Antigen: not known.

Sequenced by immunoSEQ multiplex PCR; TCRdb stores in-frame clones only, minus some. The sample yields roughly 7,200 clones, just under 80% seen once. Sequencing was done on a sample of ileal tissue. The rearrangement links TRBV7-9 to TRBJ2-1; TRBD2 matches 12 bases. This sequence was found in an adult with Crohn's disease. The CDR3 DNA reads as TGTGCCAGCAGCCCCCGTAGGCTAGCGGGAGGGTACAATGAGCAGTTCTTC. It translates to CASSPRRLAGGYNEQFF.